Listed here are 15 T cell receptor beta chains from one sample, sequenced in a study of T-cell memory formation after mild COVID-19. TCRdb re-analysed the 5' RACE reads in MiXCR, keeping a single row per CDR3 protein. There are tens of thousands of distinct CDR3 sequences in the sample; approximately 9% occur only once, and 10% to 15% lies in the top ten. The sequenced material came from PBMCs or a T cell subset sorted from them (not recorded which). These receptors came from an adult woman who had mild COVID-19 (a few samples of this study predate the infection). Cell type and time point are not known.

This clonotype was detected only a few times. V usage is TRBV20-1 and J usage is TRBJ2-3; maybe TRBD2 (7 bases). The V gene lost 3 bases and the J gene lost 2 bases, with 24 bases spanning the gap. The CDR3 extends over 18 amino acids. CDR1 and CDR2 from the germline V gene are DFQATT and SNEGSKA (reference sequence). This CDR3 reads CSASSLRGGHQSTDTQYF. The CDR3, as DNA: TGCAGTGCTAGTAGCCTACGCGGGGGCCACCAGTCCACAGATACGCAGTATTTT.

This clonotype was seen a few times. The chain couples TRBV9 to TRBJ2-7; D is possibly TRBD2 (5 bases). Germline lookup yields CDR1 SGDLS and CDR2 YYNGEE. V was trimmed by 1 base and J by 5 bases, leaving 16 bases between them. The CDR3 has 15 amino acids. The chain's CDR3 is CASSVSPGKFNEQYF. CDR3 in DNA: TGTGCCAGCAGCGTATCCCCCGGGAAGTTTAACGAGCAGTACTTC.

Many counts were recorded for this clonotype. The chain recombines TRBV11-2 with TRBJ2-3; TRBD1 matches at 7 bases. J gave up 7 bases and V 7 bases, and 14 bases lay outside the gene matches. Germline V CDR1 and CDR2: SGHAT, FQNNGV. This CDR3 spans 15 amino acids. The CDR3 reads CASTPFGQAANTQYF. DNA of the CDR3: TGTGCCAGCACTCCTTTCGGACAGGCGGCAAATACGCAGTATTTT.

This chain connects TRBV5-1 to TRBJ2-1; 12 bases align to TRBD2. Germline CDR1 SGHRS, CDR2 YFSETQ. The CDR3 sequence is 17 residues long. Trimming took 4 bases from V and 2 from J; bases not matched to a gene: 7. CDR3 protein: CASSRETSGSTYNEQFF. CDR3 in DNA: TGCGCCAGCAGCCGGGAGACTAGCGGGAGTACCTACAATGAGCAGTTCTTC.

This clonotype showed up just once. J is TRBJ1-1 and V is TRBV15; 8 bases align to TRBD1. Trimming cost V 0 bases and J 2 bases; bases outside gene matches: 2. The CDR3 runs to 15 residues. Per the germline V gene, CDR1 is LNHNV and CDR2 is YYDKDF (reference sequence). The CDR3 DNA reads as TGTGCCACCAGCAGAGAGACAGGGGTAAACACTGAAGCTTTCTTT. Encoded protein: CATSRETGVNTEAFF. The full variable domain, in which reference TRBV15 and TRBJ1-1 provide the parts outside the CDR3, is DAMVIQNPRYQVTQFGKPVTLSCSQTLNHNVMYWYQQKSSQAPKLLFHYYDKDFNNEADTPDNFQSRRPNTSFCFLDIRSPGLGDTAMYLCATSRETGVNTEAFFGQGTRLTVV.

There are many counts of this clonotype. At one boundary the junction diverges from the germline segment, which might be a read error. The V and J genes are TRBV24-1 and TRBJ2-3; tentatively, D is TRBD2 (7 bases). CDR3 length: 15 residues. CDR1 and CDR2 (germline): KGHDR, SFDVKD. This chain's CDR3 is CAISEGGQGTDTQYF. For the CDR3, the DNA is TGTGCCATCAGTGAGGGGGGGCAAGGCACAGATACGCAGTATTTT.

This clonotype has more than one count but fewer than ten. The rearrangement joins TRBV20-1 to TRBJ2-5, with a weak D call TRBD2 (5 bases). This CDR3 is built from 17 residues. Deletions cut 3 bases from V and 4 bases from J, with 24 bases between. Germline-derived CDR1 and CDR2 are DFQATT and SNEGSKA (reference sequence). The DNA for the CDR3 is TGCAGTGCTAGGGTCGAGAGCGGAAGGGCACCGGGAGAGACCCAGTACTTC. It yields the protein CSARVESGRAPGETQYF.

The chain couples TRBV11-2 to TRBJ2-5; the match to TRBD2 covers 14 bases. CDR1 is SGHAT and CDR2 is FQNNGV in the germline V gene. The CDR3 covers 17 residues. The trim removed 4 bases at V and 14 bases at J, leaving 18 bases unmatched. The CDR3, as DNA: TGTGCCAGCAGCTCAGTGGCCGCGGGACTAGCGGGAGAAACCCCCTACTTC. Translated: CASSSVAAGLAGETPYF. Full variable domain (remainder filled in from reference TRBV11-2 and TRBJ2-5): EAGVAQSPRYKIIEKRQSVAFWCNPISGHATLYWYQQILGQGPKLLIQFQNNGVVDDSQLPKDRFSAERLKGVDSTLKIQPAKLEDSAVYLCASSSVAAGLAGETPYFGPGTRLLVL.

V is TRBV9 and J is TRBJ1-6, with D perhaps matching TRBD1 (5 bases). Trimming removed 0 bases at V and 10 bases at J, with 17 bases between. This CDR3 comprises 16 residues. The germline V gene encodes CDR1 SGDLS and CDR2 YYNGEE. The CDR3 here is CASSVAPGDPPSPLHF. The CDR3 DNA sequence: TGTGCCAGCAGCGTAGCCCCGGGGGATCCACCCTCACCCCTCCACTTT.

This clonotype appeared a few times. The CDR3 is CASTTSGRRYEQYF. The CDR3 DNA is TGTGCCAGCACGACTAGCGGGAGGAGATACGAGCAGTACTTC. The gene calls are TRBV14 and TRBJ2-7, with TRBD2 identical over 13 bases. Germline V gene data show CDR1 as SGHDN and CDR2 as FVKESK. J was trimmed by 4 bases and V by 7 bases; bases with no gene match: 4. The CDR3 spans 14 residues.

This clonotype showed up just a few times. The J gene is TRBJ2-7, the V gene TRBV4-1, with D tentatively TRBD1 (6 bases). CDR1 MGHRA and CDR2 YSYEKL come from the germline V gene. Trimming removed 2 bases from V and 1 base from J, with 12 bases in between. This CDR3 is 15 amino acids long. CDR3 loop: CASSQPLGGSYEQYF. CDR3 nucleotide sequence: TGCGCCAGCAGCCAACCTCTAGGGGGATCCTACGAGCAGTACTTC.

This clonotype was counted at least ten times. V gene TRBV2 combines with J gene TRBJ2-3; 7 nucleotides match TRBD2. Germline lookup yields CDR1 SNHLY and CDR2 FYNNEI. V lost 3 bases, J lost 14 bases, and 11 bases stayed unmatched. This CDR3 has 13 amino acids. CDR3 bases: TGTGCCAGCAGTGAGGGGAATAGCGGGTTAAGGTATTTT. Translated, it gives CASSEGNSGLRYF.

V and J are TRBV6-5 and TRBJ2-1, with 8 bases aligning to TRBD2. After removal of 4 bases from V and 14 bases from J, the junction contained 4 bases not matched to a gene. Germline V gives CDR1 MNHEY, CDR2 SVGAGI. CDR3 length: 11 residues. CDR3 protein: CASSWTGGEFF. The CDR3 DNA sequence: TGTGCCAGCAGTTGGACGGGGGGGGAGTTCTTC.

This clonotype appeared a few times. This chain links TRBV2 with TRBJ2-1; D is undetermined. The CDR3 runs 12 residues. Germline CDR1 is SNHLY and CDR2 is FYNNEI. V was shortened by 3 bases and J by 14 bases, with 14 bases between the two germline ends. For the CDR3, the DNA is TGTGCCAGCAGTGAGAATCCCCATACGGAGTTCTTC. Translating gives CASSENPHTEFF.

The CDR3 is CASSGEPNTEAFF. The DNA of the CDR3 is TGCGCCAGCAGCGGGGAACCGAACACTGAAGCTTTCTTT. The chain has TRBV4-1 and TRBJ1-1; D uncertain. The CDR3 consists of 13 residues. V was cut by 5 bases and J by 1 base, with 8 bases left in between. The V gene's germline CDR1 is MGHRA and CDR2 YSYEKL.